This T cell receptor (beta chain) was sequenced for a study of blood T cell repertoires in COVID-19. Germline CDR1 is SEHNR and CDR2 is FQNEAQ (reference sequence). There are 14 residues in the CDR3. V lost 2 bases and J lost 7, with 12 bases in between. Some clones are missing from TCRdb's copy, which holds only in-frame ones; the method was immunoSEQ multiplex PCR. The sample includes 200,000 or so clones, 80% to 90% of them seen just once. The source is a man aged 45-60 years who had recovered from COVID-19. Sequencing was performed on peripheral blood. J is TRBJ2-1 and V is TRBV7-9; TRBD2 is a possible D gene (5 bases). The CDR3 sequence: CASSLRGSVNEQFF. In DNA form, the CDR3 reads TGTGCCAGCAGCTTACGGGGTAGTGTGAATGAGCAGTTCTTC. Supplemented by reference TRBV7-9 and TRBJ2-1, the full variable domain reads DTGVSQNPRHKITKRGQNVTFRCDPISEHNRLYWYRQTLGQGPEFLTYFQNEAQLEKSRLLSDRFSAERPKGSFSTLEIQRTEQGDSAMYLCASSLRGSVNEQFFGPGTRLTVL.